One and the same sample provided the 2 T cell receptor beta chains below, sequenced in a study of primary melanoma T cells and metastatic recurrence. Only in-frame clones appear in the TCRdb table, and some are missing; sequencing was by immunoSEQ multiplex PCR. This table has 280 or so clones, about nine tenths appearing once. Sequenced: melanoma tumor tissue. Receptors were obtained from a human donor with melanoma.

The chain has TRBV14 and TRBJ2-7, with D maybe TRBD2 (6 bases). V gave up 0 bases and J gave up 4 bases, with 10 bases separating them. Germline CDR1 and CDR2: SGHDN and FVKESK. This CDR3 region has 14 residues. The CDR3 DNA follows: TGTGCCAGCAGCCAAGATGGGACTTTTTACGAGCAGTACTTC. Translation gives CASSQDGTFYEQYF.

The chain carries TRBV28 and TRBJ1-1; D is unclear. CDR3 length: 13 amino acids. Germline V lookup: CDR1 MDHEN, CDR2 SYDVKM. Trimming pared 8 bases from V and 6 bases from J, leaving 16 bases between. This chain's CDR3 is CASVTLGGAEAFF. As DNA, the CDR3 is TGTGCCAGCGTCACCCTGGGTGGGGCTGAAGCTTTCTTT.